The present T cell receptor beta chain was sequenced within a study of regulatory dendritic cells for organ transplantation. About the study: Day 6 dendritic cell cultures were stimulated with LPS. Study results and caveats: Mature dendritic cells appeared to drive more memory CD8+ clonal expansion than regulatory ones. Between individuals, the alloreactive memory CD8+ T cell pool differed considerably.

CFSE-labeled sorted T cells met regulatory or mature dendritic cells for around five days. Germline V lookup: CDR1 KGHSH, CDR2 LQKENI. V gave up 3 bases and J gave up 4 bases; unmatched junction bases: 4. The CDR3 totals 14 residues. The table lists this clone with a count of one. No antigen is known for it. Libraries were prepared by immunoSEQ multiplex PCR; TCRdb keeps only in-frame clonotypes and omits some of them. The sample lists approximately 11,000 clones, about 71% occurring once. The receptor comes from a human donor in good health. Sequencing input: naive CD4+ T cells from blood cultured with dendritic cells. The subset: CD45RA+ naive T cells. This sequence joins TRBV18 and TRBJ2-7; TRBD1 agrees at 9 bases. The CDR3 protein is CASSPGQGVYEQYF. CDR3 nucleotides: TGTGCCAGCTCACCGGGACAGGGAGTATACGAGCAGTACTTC.